The 30 T cell receptor beta chains below were found in one sample sequenced in a study of shared T cell receptors in the human thymus. Produced via immunoSEQ multiplex PCR; TCRdb's table is partial and in-frame only. Counted here are 650,000 to 950,000 clones, around 85% occurring once; the ten biggest clones make up more than 0.01%. These data were likewise used in another study, on human thymus T cells.

Sequencing input: thymocytes. All receptors come from a girl in the first two years of life with a congenital heart defect.

This chain's CDR3 is CATEGPGGLWDTQYF. CDR3 nucleotide sequence: TGTGCCACCGAGGGACCGGGGGGGCTGTGGGATACGCAGTATTTT. This chain uses TRBV15 with TRBJ2-3, with TRBD2 matching over 8 bases. The V segment lost 8 bases and the J segment 6 bases; nucleotides outside the gene matches: 13. CDR3 length: 15 amino acids. From germline, CDR1 is LNHNV and CDR2 YYDKDF (reference sequence).

In DNA form, the CDR3 reads TGTGCCAGCAGTGAATCAGGCCAGGCCCGGGGAGCTTTCTTT. Translated, it gives CASSESGQARGAFF. This chain connects TRBV25-1 to TRBJ1-1, with unresolved D. This CDR3 has 14 amino acids. Per the germline V gene, CDR1 is MGHDK and CDR2 is SYGVNS. V was cut by 1 base and J by 10 bases, with 16 bases left in between.

This chain joins TRBV12-5 and TRBJ2-7; TRBD1 matches at 8 bases. This CDR3 spans 18 amino acids. J gave up 2 bases and V 2 bases, and 14 bases lay outside the gene matches. The V gene's germline CDR1 is LGHNT and CDR2 FRNRAP. The DNA for the CDR3 is TGTGCTAGTGGTTTGACACGGACTCGGGACAGGTTACCCTACGAGCAGTACTTC. Translation gives CASGLTRTRDRLPYEQYF. Drawing the rest from reference TRBV12-5 and TRBJ2-7, the complete variable domain is DARVTQTPRHKVTEMGQEVTMRCQPILGHNTVFWYRQTMMQGLELLAYFRNRAPLDDSGMPKDRFSAEMPDATLATLKIQPSEPRDSAVYFCASGLTRTRDRLPYEQYFGPGTRLTVT.

This chain connects TRBV7-8 to TRBJ2-1, with D hard to call. Germline assignment: CDR1 SGHVS and CDR2 FQNEAQ. V gave up 4 bases and J gave up 6 bases, with 7 bases separating them. This CDR3 contains 12 residues. This chain's CDR3 is CASSSRFNEQFF. The DNA of the CDR3 is TGTGCCAGCAGCTCGAGGTTCAATGAGCAGTTCTTC. The full variable domain, its missing parts supplied by reference TRBV7-8 and TRBJ2-1, is GAGVSQSPRYKVAKRGQDVALRCDPISGHVSLFWYQQALGQGPEFLTYFQNEAQLDKSGLPSDRFFAERPEGSVSTLKIQRTQQEDSAVYLCASSSRFNEQFFGPGTRLTVL.

V usage is TRBV25-1 and J usage is TRBJ1-1, with D possibly being TRBD1 (6 bases). Germline V gene data show CDR1 as MGHDK and CDR2 as SYGVNS. V lost 5 bases to trimming and J lost 6 bases, with 16 bases between them. The CDR3 runs 14 residues. CDR3 DNA: TGTGCCAGCAGTCCACAGGGTTTTATCCCTGAAGCTTTCTTT. It translates to CASSPQGFIPEAFF.

This clone was seen a few times. V gene TRBV2 combines with J gene TRBJ1-2; tentatively, D is TRBD1 (6 bases). Germline CDR1 SNHLY, CDR2 FYNNEI. Trimming removed 2 bases from V and 4 bases from J, with 14 bases in between. CDR3 length: 15 residues. The CDR3 protein is CASSEPRGGFYGYTF. The CDR3 DNA reads TGTGCCAGCAGTGAACCCAGGGGAGGGTTCTATGGCTACACCTTC.

The chain couples TRBV6-4 to TRBJ1-6; 9 positions match TRBD1. Looked up from germline, CDR1 is MRHNA and CDR2 is SNTAGT. The trim removed 0 bases at V and 6 bases at J, leaving 0 bases unmatched. The CDR3 loop spans 15 amino acids. The CDR3 coding sequence is TGTGCCAGCAGTGACTCGGGACAGGGTAATTCACCCCTCCACTTT. Its protein is CASSDSGQGNSPLHF.

The rearrangement joins TRBV7-4 to TRBJ1-1; possibly TRBD1 for D (6 bases). The germline CDR1 and CDR2 sequences are SGHVT and SQSDAQ. There are 17 residues in the CDR3. Trimming took 1 base from V and 6 from J, leaving 21 bases between them. The CDR3 sequence is CASSLDLGAGVVAEAFF. DNA of the CDR3: TGTGCCAGCAGCTTAGATCTGGGGGCTGGAGTCGTAGCTGAAGCTTTCTTT.

The chain links TRBV28 to TRBJ2-2, with TRBD1 identical over 10 bases. The CDR3 has 13 amino acids. Germline CDR1 MDHEN, CDR2 SYDVKM. V gave up 8 bases and J gave up 4 bases; unmatched junction bases: 1. Here the CDR3 reads CASRTGGTGELFF. CDR3 coding DNA: TGTGCCAGCCGGACAGGGGGCACCGGGGAGCTGTTTTTT.

The CDR3 bases are TGTGCCAGCAGCTTCCCCGGGAATCGTGGCTACACCTTC. This codes for CASSFPGNRGYTF. This chain uses TRBV7-6 with TRBJ1-2; no definite D call. Germline CDR1 SGHVS, CDR2 FNYEAQ. The V gene lost 3 bases and the J gene lost 7 bases, with 12 bases spanning the gap. The CDR3 totals 13 residues.

On this clone itself: Without the conserved terminal phenylalanine or tryptophan, this CDR3 likely stems from a read error. It is unclear where the CDR3 begins or ends on the DNA, so no DNA is shown, and the CDR3 is as TCRdb lists it. The rearrangement uses TRBV6-5 and TRBJ2-7; the table's D call, TRBD1, was not checked against the DNA. Germline lookup yields CDR1 MNHEY and CDR2 SVGAGI. The CDR3 has 12 residues if both end residues are counted. The CDR3 loop is CASSLSGTPTLN.

The sample holds a few counts of this clone. V is TRBV28 and J is TRBJ2-7; 8 bases line up with TRBD1. The V gene end was trimmed by 3 bases and the J gene end by 3 bases; junction bases not matched to a gene: 4. This CDR3 is built from 14 residues. Germline CDR1 reads MDHEN; CDR2 reads SYDVKM. DNA for the CDR3: TGTGCCAGCAGTTTGGACAGGGAAAACTACGAGCAGTACTTC. Its protein is CASSLDRENYEQYF. Looking up the rest from reference TRBV28 and TRBJ2-7 gives the full variable domain: DVKVTQSSRYLVKRTGEKVFLECVQDMDHENMFWYRQDPGLGLRLIYFSYDVKMKEKGDIPEGYSVSREKKERFSLILESASTNQTSMYLCASSLDRENYEQYFGPGTRLTVT.

V and J are TRBV27 and TRBJ2-5; D may be TRBD2 (5 bases). The CDR3 extends over 15 amino acids. Trimming took 5 bases from V and 2 from J, leaving 15 bases between them. CDR1 is MNHEY and CDR2 is SMNVEV in the germline V gene (reference sequence). CDR3 DNA sequence: TGTGCCAGCAGTCAAAATGGGAGTCTACAAGAGACCCAGTACTTC. Protein: CASSQNGSLQETQYF.

The chain uses TRBV4-1 and TRBJ2-1; 7 positions agree with TRBD1. The length of the CDR3 is 19 residues. The V gene end was trimmed by 3 bases and the J gene end by 3 bases; junction bases not matched to a gene: 17. Germline assignment: CDR1 MGHRA and CDR2 YSYEKL. DNA of the CDR3: TGCGCCAGCAGCCAGGAAGCCGTTTCCACCGGGACAGACTACAATGAGCAGTTCTTC. Translating it yields CASSQEAVSTGTDYNEQFF.

This clone was observed once. V gene TRBV7-9 combines with J gene TRBJ2-5, with a possible D match to TRBD1 (5 bases). The CDR3 runs to 15 residues. Trimming left V 4 bases short and J 4 bases short, with 16 bases between. CDR1 is SEHNR and CDR2 is FQNEAQ in the germline V gene (reference sequence). CDR3 nucleotides: TGTGCCAGCAGCTCGCCACCCAGGGTAGGAGAGACCCAGTACTTC. Translation: CASSSPPRVGETQYF.

This CDR3 reads CASRNSRTSSYEQYF. The CDR3 DNA sequence: TGTGCCAGCAGAAATAGCCGAACCAGCTCCTACGAGCAGTACTTC. The chain employs TRBV14 and TRBJ2-7; D unclear. Per the germline V gene, CDR1 is SGHDN and CDR2 is FVKESK. The length of the CDR3 is 15 residues. The ends were cut back, 6 bases at V and 0 bases at J, with 15 bases in the middle.

The chain uses TRBV5-1 and TRBJ2-3; 9 bases are a match to TRBD2. V was pared by 0 bases and J by 2 bases, with 22 bases of the junction left unmatched. The germline V gene has CDR1 SGHRS and CDR2 YFSETQ. CDR3 size: 22 residues. CDR3 amino acids: CASSLGRTIVGRGGLDTDTQYF. The CDR3 DNA reads TGCGCCAGCAGCTTGGGGCGAACGATCGTGGGGCGGGGGGGGCTAGACACAGATACGCAGTATTTT.

The rearrangement links TRBV28 to TRBJ2-7; a possible D gene is TRBD1 (6 bases). Trimming shortened V by 2 bases and J by 2 bases, and 13 bases separated the two germline ends. Germline V gives CDR1 MDHEN, CDR2 SYDVKM. The CDR3 is made up of 15 amino acids. CDR3 DNA sequence: TGTGCCAGCAGTTTAAGGACAGCGAATACCTACGAGCAGTACTTC. Translation: CASSLRTANTYEQYF.

The gene calls are TRBV7-3 and TRBJ1-1; D call uncertain. CDR3 length: 13 amino acids. The germline gives CDR1 SGHTA, CDR2 FQGTGA. Trimming stripped 1 base from V and 4 bases from J, with 7 bases between. The chain's CDR3 is CASSLNWATEAFF. The CDR3 bases are TGTGCCAGCAGCTTAAACTGGGCCACTGAAGCTTTCTTT. The variable domain in full, completed from reference TRBV7-3 and TRBJ1-1, reads GAGVSQTPSNKVTEKGKYVELRCDPISGHTALYWYRQSLGQGPEFLIYFQGTGAADDSGLPNDRFFAVRPEGSVSTLKIQRTERGDSAVYLCASSLNWATEAFFGQGTRLTVV.

The genes are TRBV28 and TRBJ2-5; a possible D gene is TRBD1 (6 bases). V lost 5 bases and J lost 5, with 24 bases in between. Germline CDR1 MDHEN, CDR2 SYDVKM. This CDR3 spans 17 amino acids. CDR3 bases: TGTGCCAGCAGTAGCGCCTTAAAGTCAGGGGATGAGGAGACCCAGTACTTC. As protein: CASSSALKSGDEETQYF.

This chain joins TRBV4-1 and TRBJ2-1; 14 bases are shared with TRBD2. The junction had 16 bases not matched to a gene; V was cut back by 8 bases and J by 7 bases. The CDR3 runs 18 residues. Germline values: CDR1 MGHRA, CDR2 YSYEKL. The CDR3 DNA follows: TGCGCCAGCCGCAGATCTACGCCGGGACTAGCGGGGGAAAATGAGCAGTTCTTC. The encoded protein is CASRRSTPGLAGENEQFF.

The rearrangement links TRBV28 to TRBJ1-5; the D gene is possibly TRBD1 (6 bases). The V end was cut by 5 bases, the J end by 9 bases, with 17 bases between. Germline V gene sequence: CDR1 MDHEN, CDR2 SYDVKM. The CDR3 is 14 residues long. The CDR3: CASSGTGRFRPQHF. CDR3 coding DNA: TGTGCCAGCAGTGGAACAGGGAGATTCCGGCCCCAGCATTTT.

This chain uses TRBV12-5 with TRBJ1-1, with a possible D match to TRBD1 (5 bases). The CDR3 has 14 amino acids. Germline assignment: CDR1 LGHNT and CDR2 FRNRAP. Between the trimmed V and J ends, which lost 2 bases and 1 base, there was a span of 8 bases. The CDR3 DNA follows: TGTGCTAGTGGTTTGTCGGGGGGGAACACTGAAGCTTTCTTT. Amino acid sequence: CASGLSGGNTEAFF. Drawing the rest from reference TRBV12-5 and TRBJ1-1, the complete variable domain is DARVTQTPRHKVTEMGQEVTMRCQPILGHNTVFWYRQTMMQGLELLAYFRNRAPLDDSGMPKDRFSAEMPDATLATLKIQPSEPRDSAVYFCASGLSGGNTEAFFGQGTRLTVV.

The chain employs TRBV2 and TRBJ2-3; D perhaps matches TRBD1 (6 bases). Germline assignment: CDR1 SNHLY and CDR2 FYNNEI. Trimming took off 4 bases at V and 0 bases at J, with 14 bases between the two ends. The CDR3 length is 16 residues. CDR3 region: CASSVVRTVSTDTQYF. The CDR3 DNA reads TGTGCCAGCAGTGTGGTAAGGACAGTTAGCACAGATACGCAGTATTTT. Supplemented by reference TRBV2 and TRBJ2-3, the full variable domain reads EPEVTQTPSHQVTQMGQEVILRCVPISNHLYFYWYRQILGQKVEFLVSFYNNEISEKSEIFDDQFSVERPDGSNFTLKIRSTKLEDSAMYFCASSVVRTVSTDTQYFGPGTRLTVL.

About this clone itself: This sample includes further DNA sequences coding for the same CDR3. The CDR3 coding sequence is TGTGCCATCAGTGGTCAGGGTTCCTACGAGCAGTACTTC. Its translation: CAISGQGSYEQYF. The chain links TRBV10-3 to TRBJ2-7; D perhaps matches TRBD1 (5 bases). Germline loops: CDR1 ENHRY, CDR2 SYGVKD. The CDR3 runs 13 residues. Trimming removed 4 bases from V and 1 base from J, with 8 bases in between.

This rearrangement joins TRBV4-3 to TRBJ2-7; D is uncertain. Trimming took off 0 bases at V and 1 base at J, with 10 bases between the two ends. The CDR3 is 15 amino acids. CDR1 and CDR2 from the germline V gene are LGHNA and YSLEER. The CDR3 nucleotides are TGCGCCAGCAGCCAAGAGTTAAGAGTTTCCTACGAGCAGTACTTC. The encoded protein is CASSQELRVSYEQYF.

This clone was seen just once. V usage is TRBV6-5 and J usage is TRBJ2-7; D not resolved. CDR3 length: 15 residues. V was cut by 6 bases and J by 5 bases, with 20 bases left in between. The germline V gene has CDR1 MNHEY and CDR2 SVGAGI. The CDR3 spells CASSPDFPKYHEQYF. CDR3 sequence (DNA): TGTGCCAGCAGCCCAGACTTCCCGAAATACCACGAGCAGTACTTC.

J is TRBJ1-1 and V is TRBV4-3; D may be TRBD1 (5 bases). This CDR3 has 17 amino acids. CDR1 and CDR2 (germline): LGHNA, YSLEER. Trimming cost V 2 bases and J 1 base, with 17 bases left between them. Here the CDR3 DNA reads TGCGCCAGCAGCCAATCACGGACATTGGTCGCGAACACTGAAGCTTTCTTT. Translation gives CASSQSRTLVANTEAFF.

The rearrangement links TRBV19 to TRBJ2-1; TRBD2 agrees at 9 bases. V lost 9 bases to trimming and J lost 2 bases; unmatched junction nucleotides: 17. This CDR3 comprises 18 residues. Germline V lookup: CDR1 LNHDA, CDR2 SQIVND (reference sequence). DNA of the CDR3: TGTGCCAGAGACACGGGCGGGGGGGCCGAAGAGACCTACAATGAGCAGTTCTTC. Translation gives CARDTGGGAEETYNEQFF.

This chain joins TRBV4-1 and TRBJ1-1, with D unclear. Trimming took 0 bases from V and 4 from J, leaving 15 bases between them. This CDR3 has 16 amino acids. CDR1 is MGHRA and CDR2 is YSYEKL in the germline V gene. The CDR3 region has the DNA TGCGCCAGCAGCCAAGATAACGGGGATAGACTCACTGAAGCTTTCTTT. It codes for CASSQDNGDRLTEAFF.